The T cell receptor (beta chain) under discussion was sequenced for a study of blood T cell repertoires in COVID-19. Whole-study context: Sites in the United States, Italy and Spain provided acute and convalescent COVID-19 samples.

Clones were sequenced by immunoSEQ multiplex PCR, and TCRdb holds only the in-frame ones, with some missing. The sample has approximately 150,000 clones; 85% are singletons. The CDR3 has 12 residues. The germline V and J ends were trimmed by 6 bases and 6 bases, with 11 bases remaining between them. Germline loops: CDR1 ENHRY, CDR2 SYGVKD. Which cohort a participant joined came from the clinical history participants gave. Material: PBMCs or T cells enriched from blood (not recorded which). This sequence joins TRBV10-3 and TRBJ1-2; no clear D. This clonotype originated in a woman aged 40 to 55 who had recovered from COVID-19. CDR3 nucleotides: TGTGCCATCAGGGCGGAAGGAGATGGCTACACCTTC. It translates to CAIRAEGDGYTF.